Listed below are T cell receptor beta chains from one sample, sequenced in a study of breast tumors, draining lymph nodes, adjacent tissues. TCRdb processed the multiplex PCR reads anew with MiXCR; each CDR3 protein has one entry. The sample yields approximately 150,000 distinct CDR3 sequences, over 25% seen once. Material: axillary lymph node tissue. The receptor set was obtained from a female donor with breast cancer. Some clones in this sample may be carry-over from other donors' samples. CDR3s include the opening cysteine and the closing phenylalanine or tryptophan. D genes are given only for firm matches. A row's size may be missing; if present it is once, few, many or a size class.

v_call	cdr3_length	clone_size	j_call	d_call	cdr3_nt	cdr3_aa
TRBV7-3	15	many	TRBJ2-2	.	TGTGCCAGCACCCTCAACGGCCGGAACACCGGGGAGCTGTTTTTT	CASTLNGRNTGELFF
TRBV5-1	16	many	TRBJ1-4	.	TGCGCCAGCAGCCCCCCCCATGGAGGAACTAATGAAAAACTGTTTTTT	CASSPPHGGTNEKLFF
TRBV6-2/TRBV6-3	13	.	TRBJ2-1	.	TGTGCCAGCAGTTCTAGCCTAGTAATTGAGCAGTTCTTC	CASSSSLVIEQFF
TRBV9	15	many	TRBJ2-1	.	TGTGCCAGCAGCGTAGGCAGGGGCTACTACAATGAGCAGTTCTTC	CASSVGRGYYNEQFF
TRBV10-3	13	.	TRBJ1-5	.	TGTGCCATCAGCGACGGGGAGGAGCAGCCCCGGCATTTT	CAISDGEEQPRHF
TRBV6-6	15	many	TRBJ2-1	TRBD2	TGTGCCAGCAGTCACTCGGCGGGGGCCTACAATGAGCAGTTCTTC	CASSHSAGAYNEQFF
TRBV7-9	15	.	TRBJ2-3	.	TGCGCCAGCAGCTTAAAGGGGCGCTGCACAGATACGCAGTATTTT	CASSLKGRCTDTQYF
TRBV6-5	14	.	TRBJ1-2	TRBD1	TGTGCCAGCAGTCACGAACGGGACAGAGATGGCTACACCTTC	CASSHERDRDGYTF
TRBV7-9	13	many	TRBJ2-1	.	TGTGCCAGCGAGGGCGCCGGGGTCAATGAGCAGTTCTTC	CASEGAGVNEQFF
TRBV6-5	15	.	TRBJ1-5	.	TGTGCCAGCAGTCACGGGGGGGCTGGCAATCAGCCCCAGCATTTT	CASSHGGAGNQPQHF
TRBV5-1	16	many	TRBJ2-1	TRBD2	TGCGCCAGCAGCTTGGTGGCTAGCGGGGGATACAATGAGCAGTTCTTC	CASSLVASGGYNEQFF
TRBV7-6	11	many	TRBJ2-5	.	TGTGCCAGCAGTCGCCGGGAGACCCAGTACTTC	CASSRRETQYF
TRBV6-2/TRBV6-3	16	.	TRBJ2-1	TRBD1	TGTGCCAGCAGTCATCCAGGGGGCAAACAGGACGATGAGCAGTTCTTC	CASSHPGGKQDDEQFF
TRBV19	14	.	TRBJ1-4	.	TGTGCCAGTAGTTACAGGAGGAGGAATGAAAAACTGTTTTTT	CASSYRRRNEKLFF
TRBV5-1	18	.	TRBJ2-2	TRBD1	TGCGCCAGCAGCTTGGTCTCCGGGACAGGGGACCTCACCGGGGAGCTGTTTTTT	CASSLVSGTGDLTGELFF
TRBV20-1	13	many	TRBJ1-5	.	TGCAGTGCTAGGGGCAGGGAGAATCAGCCCCAGCATTTT	CSARGRENQPQHF
TRBV5-4	18	many	TRBJ2-3	TRBD2	TGTGCCAGCAGCTTGGGACCCCGGGTTAGCGGGGGGGCAGATACGCAGTATTTT	CASSLGPRVSGGADTQYF
TRBV6-5	14	many	TRBJ1-2	.	TGTGCCAGCAGATCCCATGGACAAGGATATGGCTACACCTTC	CASRSHGQGYGYTF
TRBV7-8	12	many	TRBJ2-1	TRBD1	TGTGCCAGCAGCGCAACAGGGGATGAGCAGTTCTTC	CASSATGDEQFF